The present T cell receptor beta chain was sequenced within a study of blood T cell repertoires in COVID-19. Study as a whole: Acute and convalescent COVID-19 specimens originated in the United States, Italy and Spain. In each case, the material was cDNA or gDNA derived from T cells, B-cell-depleted T cells, or PBMCs.

Authors' analysis steps: Researchers report that nucleated cell counts were estimated from reference gene primer amplification. Generated by immunoSEQ multiplex PCR, the TCRdb table keeps only in-frame clones and is missing some. The V and J calls and clone size were taken over from that table, and D and trimming were inferred from the DNA. The sample lists about 110,000 clones, approximately 90% occurring once. The CDR3 consists of 16 residues. The V end lost 5 bases, the J end lost 0 bases, and 11 bases lay between the germline ends. Germline CDR1 is SGHAT and CDR2 is FQNNGV. The receptor's source is a woman aged 45-65 years with acute or convalescent COVID-19. The source material was peripheral blood. The V and J genes are TRBV11-2 and TRBJ2-6, with D maybe TRBD1 (6 bases). In nucleotides, the CDR3 is TGTGCCAGCAGCGCGACAGGTTCCTCTGGGGCCAACGTCCTGACTTTC. It codes for CASSATGSSGANVLTF.